These 26 T cell receptor beta chains share one sample of origin, sequenced in a study of CDR3 diversity in severe acne. One entry per CDR3 protein, called by TCRdb with MiXCR from the PCR reads. The top ten clones hold 11% of a sample with more than 85,000 distinct CDR3 sequences, around 54% of them seen once. The material sequenced was blood. All receptors derive from a male donor with severe acne vulgaris.

The chain uses TRBV24-1 and TRBJ2-5; 11 bases fit TRBD2. V trimming: 9 bases; J trimming: 7 bases; junction bases outside the gene matches: 12. CDR3 length equals 15 residues. Germline V gene sequence: CDR1 KGHDR, CDR2 SFDVKD. CDR3 bases: TGTGCCACCTCGCCGGGACTAGCGGCCGGGGGGACCCAGTACTTC. Protein: CATSPGLAAGGTQYF.

The table lists this clonotype with many counts. This rearrangement joins TRBV6-5 to TRBJ2-1; D is perhaps TRBD2 (6 bases). Germline CDR1 and CDR2: MNHEY and SVGAGI. The CDR3 loop spans 11 amino acids. Trimming removed 8 bases at V and 8 bases at J, with 10 bases between. Here the CDR3 reads CASFSGDEQFF. CDR3 nucleotide sequence: TGTGCCAGCTTTTCGGGGGATGAGCAGTTCTTC.

The J gene is TRBJ2-7, the V gene TRBV9; 9 nucleotides agree with TRBD1. Germline assignment: CDR1 SGDLS and CDR2 YYNGEE. Trimming at V came to 5 bases and at J to 4 bases, leaving 10 bases not matched to a gene. The CDR3 length is 15 residues. The CDR3 coding sequence is TGTGCCAGCAGTGAACCGGGACAGGGTCTGTACGAGCAGTACTTC. This translates into CASSEPGQGLYEQYF.

Points on this clonotype: Being one base from a much bigger clone, this may be a read error. The rearrangement joins TRBV2 to TRBJ2-3, with D perhaps TRBD1 (6 bases). The CDR3 sequence is 15 residues long. Germline loops: CDR1 SNHLY, CDR2 FYNNEI. V lost 8 bases to trimming and J lost 5 bases, with 20 bases between them. CDR3 sequence (DNA): TGTGCCAGCGTCCGGGACATACAGATAATAGATACGCAGTATTTT. Encoded protein: CASVRDIQIIDTQYF.

This clonotype has ten or more counts. This chain connects TRBV5-1 to TRBJ2-3, with D perhaps given as TRBD1 or TRBD2 (5 bases each). This CDR3 is built from 13 residues. V gave up 6 bases and J gave up 6 bases, with 14 bases separating them. Germline values: CDR1 SGHRS, CDR2 YFSETQ. CDR3 in amino acids: CASNRDRADTQYF. As DNA, the CDR3 is TGCGCCAGCAATCGGGACCGCGCGGATACGCAGTATTTT.

This clonotype was seen repeatedly, ten times or more. V usage is TRBV10-2 and J usage is TRBJ1-2; no definite D call. V lost 0 bases to trimming and J lost 6 bases, with 11 bases between them. The germline CDR1 and CDR2 sequences are WSHSY and SAAADI. This CDR3 has 14 residues. CDR3 nucleotide sequence: TGCGCCAGCAGTGAGTCGAGAGGCGGGAATGGCTACACCTTC. Translated, it gives CASSESRGGNGYTF.

The chain uses TRBV20-1 and TRBJ2-7, with 8 bases lining up with TRBD2. This CDR3 spans 14 amino acids. Germline CDR1 DFQATT, CDR2 SNEGSKA (reference sequence). V lost 6 bases and J lost 5; bases outside the gene matches: 12. CDR3 DNA sequence: TGCAGTGCCCAATGGGAGCGGGAGCTGGACGAGCAGTACTTC. This sequence encodes CSAQWERELDEQYF.

J is TRBJ2-7 and V is TRBV9; TRBD2 agrees at 13 bases. Germline loops: CDR1 SGDLS, CDR2 YYNGEE. The junction had 10 bases not matched to a gene; V was cut back by 7 bases and J by 6 bases. There are 15 residues in the CDR3. CDR3 sequence reads: CASGGLAGELGEQYF. The CDR3 DNA is TGTGCCAGCGGAGGACTAGCGGGAGAATTAGGCGAGCAGTACTTC.

This clonotype was seen repeatedly, ten times or more. This sequence joins TRBV29-1 and TRBJ2-2; 10 positions match TRBD1. This CDR3 has 14 residues. Germline V gives CDR1 SQVTM, CDR2 ANQGSEA. V lost 8 bases, J lost 6 bases, and 9 bases stayed unmatched. CDR3 sequence: CSSYDRGPSGELFF. CDR3 nucleotides: TGCAGCTCTTATGACAGGGGGCCTTCCGGGGAGCTGTTTTTT.

CDR3 sequence reads: CASNYRGSANEQFF. In DNA, the CDR3 is TGTGCCAGCAATTACAGGGGGTCCGCCAATGAGCAGTTCTTC. The V call is TRBV5-6, the J call TRBJ2-1, with 8 nucleotides matching TRBD1. CDR1 is SGHDT, CDR2 YYEEEE, per germline. The CDR3 spans 14 residues. The V gene end was trimmed by 6 bases and the J gene end by 6 bases; junction bases not matched to a gene: 8.

Details on this clonotype: The CDR3 carries no conserved terminal phenylalanine or tryptophan, so it likely arises from a read error. The rearrangement uses TRBV28 and TRBJ2-7; perhaps TRBD1 as D (5 bases). The germline V and J ends were trimmed by 4 bases and 3 bases, with 10 bases remaining between them. Germline V CDR1 and CDR2: MDHEN, SYDVKM. CDR3 size: 13 residues. The DNA of the CDR3 is TGTGCCAGCAGTTCGACAGAAAACTACGAGCAGTACTAC. This encodes CASSSTENYEQYY.

The chain uses TRBV29-1 and TRBJ2-2; D ambiguous. The germline gives CDR1 SQVTM, CDR2 ANQGSEA. The V and J ends lost 1 base and 6 bases respectively, with 9 bases between them. This CDR3 is built from 13 residues. The CDR3 loop is CSVEVMEAGELFF. The CDR3, as DNA: TGCAGCGTTGAAGTTATGGAAGCCGGGGAGCTGTTTTTT.

This clonotype was picked up a small number of times. The chain employs TRBV10-3 and TRBJ1-1; no clear D. The CDR3 totals 13 residues. The V gene's germline CDR1 is ENHRY and CDR2 SYGVKD. The germline V and J ends were trimmed by 3 bases and 1 base, with 6 bases remaining between them. The CDR3 region has the DNA TGTGCCATCAGTGAATCGCAGAACACTGAAGCTTTCTTT. It codes for CAISESQNTEAFF.

The chain combines TRBV29-1 with TRBJ2-7, with 7 bases aligning to TRBD2. CDR3 size: 13 residues. The V and J ends lost 3 bases and 2 bases, in that order; junction bases with no gene match: 4. The germline gives CDR1 SQVTM, CDR2 ANQGSEA. CDR3 DNA: TGCAGCGTTGAGGGGAGGGGTACCTACGAGCAGTACTTC. Amino acid sequence: CSVEGRGTYEQYF.

This chain connects TRBV28 to TRBJ2-7; 10 bases are shared with TRBD2. The J segment lost 7 bases and the V segment lost 1 base, leaving 7 bases of the junction unmatched. Germline CDR1 reads MDHEN; CDR2 reads SYDVKM. This CDR3 has 15 residues. Here the CDR3 reads CASSLSRLAGVEQYF. The CDR3 nucleotides are TGTGCCAGCAGTTTATCACGGCTAGCGGGAGTTGAGCAGTACTTC.

This clonotype was seen many times. The rearrangement joins TRBV27 to TRBJ2-1; D possibly uses TRBD1 or TRBD2 (6 bases each). The CDR3 extends over 15 amino acids. V was cut by 8 bases and J by 3 bases, with 17 bases left in between. The germline V gene has CDR1 MNHEY and CDR2 SMNVEV (reference sequence). The CDR3 DNA reads as TGTGCCAGCGGACTGGGGGGCAGACTCTACAATGAGCAGTTCTTC. Its protein product is CASGLGGRLYNEQFF.

To note about this clonotype: The junction does not match germline at one end; this may be a read error. The rearrangement joins TRBV7-3 to TRBJ2-1, with 15 bases that match TRBD2. This CDR3 region has 16 residues. In germline, CDR1 is SGHTA, CDR2 FQGTGA. The CDR3 loop is CASSLLPGLAGGHWVF. CDR3 DNA: TGTGCCAGCAGCTTATTACCCGGACTAGCGGGAGGGCACTGGGTCTTC.

The chain combines TRBV2 with TRBJ2-5, with TRBD2 matching 15 bases. Germline V gene lookup returns CDR1 SNHLY and CDR2 FYNNEI. CDR3 length equals 18 residues. The J segment lost 1 base and the V segment lost 9 bases, leaving 12 bases of the junction unmatched. For the CDR3, the DNA is TGTGCCAGACGGAAAGGGACTAGCGGGAGGTTGGTCCAAGAGACCCAGTACTTC. Residues: CARRKGTSGRLVQETQYF.

Points on this clonotype: The junction shows a germline mismatch at one end, possibly a read error. V and J are TRBV5-1 and TRBJ2-1, with 16 bases fitting TRBD2. The CDR3 covers 16 residues. CDR1 and CDR2 from the germline V gene are SGHRS and YFSETQ. In DNA, the CDR3 is TGCGCCAGCAGCTTCGGGACTAGCGGGGGGGCCAATGGGCAGTTCTTC. This codes for CASSFGTSGGANGQFF.

The chain carries TRBV7-9 and TRBJ2-7; no clear D. The J call could be wrong; TRBJ2-1 is a better fit for the DNA end. There are 11 residues in the CDR3. CDR1 SEHNR and CDR2 FQNEAQ come from the germline V gene (reference sequence). The chain's CDR3 is CASSLGPEQFF. The CDR3 nucleotides are TGTGCCAGCAGCTTAGGGCCAGAGCAGTTCTTC.

V usage is TRBV7-3 and J usage is TRBJ2-7, with 7 bases aligning to TRBD2. CDR3 length equals 15 residues. Trimming cost V 5 bases and J 6 bases; bases outside gene matches: 13. From germline, CDR1 is SGHTA and CDR2 FQGTGA. DNA for the CDR3: TGTGCCAGCAGCACCTCAGGGAGGGCGGGTGGCGAGCAGTACTTC. Its protein product is CASSTSGRAGGEQYF.

This clonotype ranks as medium-sized. The gene calls are TRBV20-1 and TRBJ1-4, with 9 bases identical to TRBD1. This CDR3 is 13 amino acids long. Germline V gene data show CDR1 as DFQATT and CDR2 as SNEGSKA (reference sequence). Trimming removed 4 bases from V and 8 bases from J; junction bases left unmatched: 5. CDR3 loop: CSAKHRGQEKLFF. The DNA of the CDR3 is TGCAGTGCTAAACACAGGGGGCAAGAAAAACTGTTTTTT.

In its sample, this clonotype ranks as medium-sized. V and J are TRBV5-1 and TRBJ2-1; 8 bases are a match to TRBD1. The V and J ends lost 4 bases and 2 bases, in that order; junction bases with no gene match: 8. Germline CDR1 reads SGHRS; CDR2 reads YFSETQ. This CDR3 contains 16 residues. The CDR3 loop reads CASSPGTGRAYNEQFF. CDR3 DNA: TGCGCCAGCAGCCCTGGGACAGGTAGGGCCTACAATGAGCAGTTCTTC.

The chain employs TRBV6-4 and TRBJ2-1; 10 positions agree with TRBD2. Losses at the gene ends were 2 bases for V and 5 bases for J; bases not matched to a gene: 3. The CDR3 consists of 15 residues. Germline lookup yields CDR1 MRHNA and CDR2 SNTAGT. The CDR3 DNA sequence: TGTGCCAGCAGTGACGGGACTAGCGACAACAATGAGCAGTTCTTC. Protein product: CASSDGTSDNNEQFF.

This clonotype came up a few times. The J gene is TRBJ1-6, the V gene TRBV25-1; D is uncertain. The germline V gene encodes CDR1 MGHDK and CDR2 SYGVNS. Trimming took 4 bases from V and 10 from J, leaving 8 bases between them. The CDR3 is 12 amino acids. The CDR3: CASSVLGSPLHF. The CDR3 coding sequence is TGTGCCAGCAGTGTCTTGGGCTCACCCCTCCACTTT.

The rearrangement links TRBV11-2 to TRBJ2-2, with D hard to call. Germline CDR1 SGHAT, CDR2 FQNNGV. The CDR3 totals 15 residues. Trimming took 5 bases from V and 8 from J, leaving 18 bases between them. The CDR3 nucleotides read TGTGCCAGCAGCCCTAGTAGGGATGTGTGGGGGGAGCTGTTTTTT. Translating it yields CASSPSRDVWGELFF.